This T cell receptor (beta chain) originates from a study of shared clonotypes between healthy human individuals. Some clones are missing from TCRdb's copy, which holds only in-frame ones; the method was immunoSEQ multiplex PCR. In the table there are 190,000 or so clones, 60% to 75% of which are singletons. The CDR3 loop spans 13 amino acids. Germline V lookup: CDR1 WSHSY, CDR2 SAAADI. V was shortened by 5 bases and J by 5 bases, with 9 bases between the two germline ends. Material for sequencing was memory CD4+ T cells sorted from blood. Subset specified: CD45RA-negative fraction. V and J are TRBV10-2 and TRBJ2-2; D is unresolved. The receptor's source is a man under 40 in good health. The CDR3 loop reads CASSHEWTGELFF. The DNA for the CDR3 is TGCGCCAGCAGTCACGAGTGGACCGGGGAGCTGTTTTTT.